Shown below are 13 T cell receptor beta chains from a single sample sequenced in a study of blood T cell repertoires in COVID-19. Assay used: immunoSEQ multiplex PCR; TCRdb lists only in-frame clones, some missing. The sample comprises some 180,000 clones, around 80% of which are singletons, and 6.5% to 8.5% rests with the top ten. The sequencing input was peripheral blood. These receptors were obtained from a woman in her 40s with COVID-19, enrolled during active disease.

This clone has just one count. The V gene is TRBV11-2, the J gene TRBJ2-7; 8 nucleotides match TRBD1. The V gene's germline CDR1 is SGHAT and CDR2 FQNNGV. The length of the CDR3 is 15 residues. With 1 base clipped from V and 2 bases from J, the junction kept 4 bases outside the gene matches. Here the CDR3 reads CASSLAGQGTYEQYF. CDR3 coding DNA: TGTGCCAGCAGCTTAGCAGGACAGGGCACCTACGAGCAGTACTTC.

This clone turned up a few times. The J gene is TRBJ2-1, the V gene TRBV29-1, with TRBD2 matching 8 bases. CDR1 and CDR2 from the germline V gene are SQVTM and ANQGSEA. This CDR3 region has 14 residues. Unmatched junction bases numbered 7, after V lost 3 bases and J lost 6 bases. The CDR3, as DNA: TGCAGCGTTGACTCCAGCGGGAGTGGCAATGAGCAGTTCTTC. Its translation: CSVDSSGSGNEQFF.

The V and J genes are TRBV29-1 and TRBJ2-2; tentative D call: TRBD1 (5 bases). Between the trimmed V and J ends, which lost 0 bases and 3 bases, there was a span of 8 bases. Germline loops: CDR1 SQVTM, CDR2 ANQGSEA. This CDR3 is 14 amino acids long. CDR3 nucleotides: TGCAGCGTTGAAGATCGACAGCACACCGGGGAGCTGTTTTTT. Translation gives CSVEDRQHTGELFF.

V is TRBV19 and J is TRBJ2-1, with 7 bases identical to TRBD2. V gave up 2 bases and J gave up 4 bases; unmatched junction bases: 11. CDR1 is LNHDA, CDR2 SQIVND, per germline (reference sequence). This CDR3 spans 17 amino acids. CDR3 region: CASSIWGLSGTYNEQFF. The CDR3 DNA sequence: TGTGCCAGTAGTATATGGGGACTAAGCGGGACGTACAATGAGCAGTTCTTC.

V is TRBV6-5 and J is TRBJ1-2; 8 bases are a match to TRBD1. This CDR3 has 13 residues. Germline CDR1 is MNHEY and CDR2 is SVGAGI. Losses at the gene ends were 8 bases for V and 12 bases for J; bases not matched to a gene: 14. This CDR3 reads CASGPGQGRGHTF. DNA of the CDR3: TGTGCCAGCGGACCAGGACAGGGCCGTGGTCACACCTTC.

The CDR3 spells CASSVEPGGPVDEQYF. The CDR3 nucleotides read TGTGCCAGCAGCGTAGAACCGGGAGGGCCGGTGGACGAGCAGTACTTC. The J gene is TRBJ2-7, the V gene TRBV9, with 8 bases that match TRBD2. The length of the CDR3 is 16 residues. Germline CDR1 SGDLS, CDR2 YYNGEE. V shed 0 bases, J shed 5 bases, and the junction held 10 bases outside the gene matches.

This chain uses TRBV5-5 with TRBJ2-7, with 8 bases that match TRBD2. V was pared by 4 bases and J by 3 bases, with 3 bases of the junction left unmatched. Germline values: CDR1 SGHKS, CDR2 YYEKEE (reference sequence). This CDR3 comprises 13 residues. The CDR3 here is CASSPGGGYEQYF. Written as DNA, the CDR3 is TGTGCCAGCAGCCCCGGGGGGGGCTACGAGCAGTACTTC.

This clone was detected only a few times. The chain couples TRBV11-1 to TRBJ1-2; TRBD1 agrees at 7 bases. Losses at the gene ends were 4 bases for V and 0 bases for J; bases not matched to a gene: 8. The CDR3 length is 16 residues. Germline CDR1 SGHAT, CDR2 FQDESV (reference sequence). CDR3 in DNA: TGTGCCAGCAGCTCGCGACAGGGACCGACTAACTATGGCTACACCTTC. Translating gives CASSSRQGPTNYGYTF. Together with reference TRBV11-1 and TRBJ1-2, the CDR3 gives the full variable domain: EAEVAQSPRYKITEKSQAVAFWCDPISGHATLYWYRQILGQGPELLVQFQDESVVDDSQLPKDRFSAERLKGVDSTLKIQPAELGDSAMYLCASSSRQGPTNYGYTFGSGTRLTVV.

The table lists this clone with a few counts. The chain employs TRBV5-4 and TRBJ2-5; TRBD2 agrees at 9 bases. The V gene's germline CDR1 is SGHNT and CDR2 YYREEE (reference sequence). The trim removed 3 bases at V and 2 bases at J, leaving 8 bases unmatched. The CDR3 totals 16 residues. CDR3 loop: CASSSSSGVAQETQYF. CDR3 nucleotides: TGTGCCAGCAGCTCTTCTAGCGGGGTTGCTCAAGAGACCCAGTACTTC.

The V call is TRBV7-3, the J call TRBJ2-1, with D unclear. This CDR3 is 13 amino acids long. Germline V gene lookup returns CDR1 SGHTA and CDR2 FQGTGA. V was shortened by 3 bases and J by 6 bases, with 9 bases between the two germline ends. Here the CDR3 DNA reads TGTGCCAGCAGCTTCCTCTACTCCAATGAGCAGTTCTTC. Translated: CASSFLYSNEQFF.

V and J are TRBV7-8 and TRBJ2-1, with D perhaps TRBD1 (5 bases). The CDR3 loop spans 13 amino acids. V was clipped by 0 bases and J by 7 bases, with 7 bases between them. The germline CDR1 and CDR2 sequences are SGHVS and FQNEAQ. The CDR3 sequence: CASSLAGANEQFF. The CDR3, as DNA: TGTGCCAGCAGCTTAGCAGGGGCAAATGAGCAGTTCTTC.

The J gene is TRBJ2-3, the V gene TRBV7-9, with 8 positions matching TRBD2. The CDR3 consists of 16 residues. Trimming cost V 2 bases and J 1 base; bases outside gene matches: 5. Germline V CDR1 and CDR2: SEHNR, FQNEAQ (reference sequence). The DNA of the CDR3 is TGTGCCAGCAGCTTAACCGCGGGGGGTGGCACAGATACGCAGTATTTT. Encoded protein: CASSLTAGGGTDTQYF.

V gene TRBV4-1 combines with J gene TRBJ1-2; D possibly corresponds to TRBD1 (6 bases). Germline CDR1 MGHRA, CDR2 YSYEKL. The V end lost 2 bases, the J end lost 3 bases, and 7 bases lay between the germline ends. This CDR3 contains 13 residues. The CDR3 coding sequence is TGCGCCAGCAGCCAAAAGGGGGACTATGGCTACACCTTC. It specifies CASSQKGDYGYTF.